The 2 T cell receptor beta chains below were found in one sample sequenced in a study of T-cell memory formation after mild COVID-19. TCRdb re-analysed the 5' RACE reads in MiXCR, keeping a single row per CDR3 protein. The table records about 340,000 distinct CDR3 sequences, over 10% of them present only once. The specimen was PBMCs or a T cell subset sorted from them (not recorded which). The receptors shown here come from a man aged 18 to 29 who had mild COVID-19 (a few samples of this study predate the infection). Cell type and time point are not known.

This clonotype was detected only a few times. CDR3 in DNA: TGTGCCAGCAGCGCCTATTTGGGGACAGCTACCTCCTACGAGCAGTACTTC. This codes for CASSAYLGTATSYEQYF. The V call is TRBV7-8, the J call TRBJ2-7; 7 bases line up with TRBD1. Germline loops: CDR1 SGHVS, CDR2 FQNEAQ. V lost 5 bases to trimming and J lost 0 bases; unmatched junction nucleotides: 13. The length of the CDR3 is 17 residues.

V usage is TRBV11-2 and J usage is TRBJ2-1; unclear D gene. The CDR3 extends over 17 amino acids. The germline V and J ends were trimmed by 5 bases and 0 bases, with 17 bases remaining between them. The germline V gene has CDR1 SGHAT and CDR2 FQNNGV. The CDR3 sequence is CASSPRRYLSSYNEQFF. In nucleotides, the CDR3 is TGTGCCAGCAGCCCGAGGCGGTATCTCAGCTCCTACAATGAGCAGTTCTTC.